Following are 29 T cell receptor beta chains from one sample sequenced in a study of CD8 T cells in Susac syndrome. Reverse transcription of about 0.5 to 1 ug RNA was performed with random hexamers. MiXCR, applied by TCRdb to the immunoSEQ multiplex PCR reads, yields one record per CDR3 protein. The table has roughly 200,000 distinct CDR3 sequences, approximately 95% seen once. The sequencing sample was made of CD4+ T cells from PBMCs. Source of these receptors: a human donor with multiple sclerosis.

CDR3 sequence: CSARDRTYEQYF. The CDR3, as DNA: TGCAGTGCCCGGGACAGGACCTACGAGCAGTACTTC. The chain recombines TRBV20-1 with TRBJ2-7; 8 bases are shared with TRBD1. Germline assignment: CDR1 DFQATT and CDR2 SNEGSKA (reference sequence). The CDR3 is 12 amino acids. V was pared by 6 bases and J by 2 bases, with 3 bases of the junction left unmatched.

The chain couples TRBV11-2 to TRBJ2-5; TRBD2 might be the D (6 bases). In germline, CDR1 is SGHAT, CDR2 FQNNGV. Trimming removed 4 bases from V and 2 bases from J, with 14 bases in between. CDR3 length: 15 residues. The CDR3 loop is CASSSSPGGQETQYF. DNA for the CDR3: TGTGCCAGCAGCTCCTCCCCCGGGGGACAAGAGACCCAGTACTTC.

The chain employs TRBV12-3 or TRBV12-4 and TRBJ2-2; D possibly corresponds to TRBD1 (5 bases). Trimming pared 6 bases from V and 5 bases from J, leaving 13 bases between. CDR3 length: 14 residues. This CDR3 is CASSRNTGTGELFF. Written as DNA, the CDR3 is TGTGCCAGCAGCCGCAATACAGGAACCGGGGAGCTGTTTTTT.

This chain joins TRBV20-1 and TRBJ2-5, with 10 bases aligning to TRBD2. The trim removed 3 bases at V and 5 bases at J, leaving 3 bases unmatched. Germline V lookup: CDR1 DFQATT, CDR2 SNEGSKA (reference sequence). The CDR3 is made up of 13 amino acids. The CDR3, as DNA: TGCAGTGCTAGTGATAGCGGGGGGGAGACCCAGTACTTC. The encoded protein is CSASDSGGETQYF.

The genes are TRBV7-2 and TRBJ2-3; 10 nucleotides line up with TRBD2. The V and J ends lost 6 bases and 2 bases, in that order; junction bases with no gene match: 8. This CDR3 has 16 amino acids. Germline loops: CDR1 SGHTA, CDR2 FQGNSA. CDR3 in amino acids: CASRATSGTLTDTQYF. As DNA, the CDR3 is TGTGCCAGCAGAGCTACTAGCGGGACCCTCACAGATACGCAGTATTTT. Using reference TRBV7-2 and TRBJ2-3 for the parts outside the CDR3, the full variable domain is GAGVSQSPSNKVTEKGKDVELRCDPISGHTALYWYRQSLGQGLEFLIYFQGNSAPDKSGLPSDRFSAERTGGSVSTLTIQRTQQEDSAVYLCASRATSGTLTDTQYFGPGTRLTVL.

V is TRBV30 and J is TRBJ2-1; no clear D gene. Trimming removed 2 bases at V and 5 bases at J, with 13 bases between. The germline V gene has CDR1 GTSNPN and CDR2 SVGIG (reference sequence). The CDR3 covers 14 residues. The CDR3 sequence: CAWSPGLPHNEQFF. DNA for the CDR3: TGTGCCTGGAGTCCCGGTCTTCCCCACAATGAGCAGTTCTTC.

J is TRBJ1-2 and V is TRBV7-9; D is undetermined. Per germline, CDR1 SEHNR and CDR2 FQNEAQ (reference sequence). Trimming stripped 7 bases from V and 4 bases from J, with 10 bases between. CDR3 length equals 12 residues. The CDR3 is CASNGVGYGYTF. The DNA for the CDR3 is TGTGCCAGCAACGGGGTAGGCTATGGCTACACCTTC.

This chain joins TRBV3-1 and TRBJ1-5; no clear D gene. This CDR3 comprises 15 residues. Deletions cut 1 base from V and 3 bases from J, with 10 bases between. Per the germline V gene, CDR1 is LGHDT and CDR2 is YNNKEL (reference sequence). DNA for the CDR3: TGTGCCAGCAGCCAAGGTATCTCGGCCAATCAGCCCCAGCATTTT. It yields the protein CASSQGISANQPQHF.

The genes are TRBV29-1 and TRBJ2-3, with 7 bases aligning to TRBD1. The V gene's germline CDR1 is SQVTM and CDR2 ANQGSEA. The CDR3 loop spans 14 amino acids. V lost 3 bases and J lost 4; bases outside the gene matches: 7. The CDR3 coding sequence is TGCAGCGTTGATGGGGCAGGGGGATCAGATACGCAGTATTTT. This codes for CSVDGAGGSDTQYF.

The chain employs TRBV7-8 and TRBJ2-7; D is perhaps TRBD1 or TRBD2 (6 bases each). CDR1 is SGHVS and CDR2 is FQNEAQ in the germline V gene. V lost 1 base to trimming and J lost 6 bases, with 10 bases between them. This CDR3 comprises 13 residues. This CDR3 reads CASSLDGGLEQYV. CDR3 nucleotides: TGTGCCAGCAGCTTAGATGGGGGGCTCGAGCAGTACGTC.

The chain uses TRBV3-1 and TRBJ2-7; D not resolved. The CDR3 runs to 12 residues. The ends were cut back, 1 base at V and 6 bases at J, with 7 bases in the middle. Germline CDR1 is LGHDT and CDR2 is YNNKEL (reference sequence). CDR3 bases: TGTGCCAGCAGCCAAGGGGCAGCCGAGCAGTACTTC. It encodes CASSQGAAEQYF.

V and J are TRBV6-1 and TRBJ2-7, with D hard to call. Germline V gives CDR1 MNHNS, CDR2 SASEGT. The CDR3 sequence is 14 residues long. Trimming left V 3 bases short and J 2 bases short, with 11 bases between. In DNA form, the CDR3 reads TGTGCCAGCAGTGAGGCGCCAGGAGCCTACGAGCAGTACGTC. It encodes CASSEAPGAYEQYV.

This sequence joins TRBV7-2 and TRBJ2-7, with 8 positions matching TRBD2. J lost 6 bases, V lost 6 bases, and 13 bases had no gene match. The CDR3 totals 15 residues. The germline V gene has CDR1 SGHTA and CDR2 FQGNSA. The CDR3 DNA reads as TGTGCCAGCAGTCCTGCGGGACTAGGTTCTCGCGAGCAGTACTTC. Residues: CASSPAGLGSREQYF.

The rearrangement joins TRBV2 to TRBJ2-2; the D gene is possibly TRBD1 (6 bases). The V gene lost 4 bases and the J gene lost 0 bases, with 9 bases spanning the gap. The CDR3 consists of 15 residues. Germline V gene data show CDR1 as SNHLY and CDR2 as FYNNEI. The CDR3 loop is CASSGGPPNTGELFF. The CDR3 DNA sequence: TGTGCCAGCAGTGGGGGGCCACCGAACACCGGGGAGCTGTTTTTT.

The rearrangement uses TRBV4-1 and TRBJ1-4; D is undetermined. The CDR3 has 16 amino acids. Germline V lookup: CDR1 MGHRA, CDR2 YSYEKL. The germline V and J ends were trimmed by 0 bases and 0 bases, with 8 bases remaining between them. This CDR3 is CASSQDLGSTNEKLFF. The CDR3 DNA reads TGCGCCAGCAGCCAAGATCTGGGTTCAACTAATGAAAAACTGTTTTTT.

The J gene is TRBJ2-1, the V gene TRBV10-3; TRBD1 or TRBD2 may be the D gene (5 bases each). Trimming took off 5 bases at V and 11 bases at J, with 19 bases between the two ends. Germline V gene sequence: CDR1 ENHRY, CDR2 SYGVKD. The CDR3 runs to 14 residues. CDR3 sequence: CAISPRDGPLQQFF. In DNA, the CDR3 is TGTGCCATCAGTCCCAGGGACGGGCCGCTACAGCAGTTCTTC.

J is TRBJ2-3 and V is TRBV20-1; 8 positions agree with TRBD1. The CDR3 covers 13 residues. Germline V gene data show CDR1 as DFQATT and CDR2 as SNEGSKA (reference sequence). Here the CDR3 reads CTQQGDDTDTQYF. The DNA of the CDR3 is TGCACCCAACAGGGGGACGACACAGATACGCAGTATTTT.

J is TRBJ2-3 and V is TRBV27; TRBD2 matches 8 bases. V was pared by 6 bases and J by 1 base, with 6 bases of the junction left unmatched. Germline V lookup: CDR1 MNHEY, CDR2 SMNVEV (reference sequence). This CDR3 has 15 amino acids. The CDR3 loop reads CASRGSGGRTDTQYF. The CDR3 nucleotides are TGTGCCAGCAGGGGCAGCGGGGGACGCACAGATACGCAGTATTTT.

The V call is TRBV20-1, the J call TRBJ1-2; D gene ambiguous. CDR1 DFQATT and CDR2 SNEGSKA come from the germline V gene (reference sequence). Trimming removed 0 bases from V and 5 bases from J, with 13 bases in between. The CDR3 has 14 amino acids. The CDR3 DNA sequence: TGCAGTGCTAGAGATTCTAACCCGAAGTATGGCTACACCTTC. It codes for CSARDSNPKYGYTF.

The chain joins TRBV20-1 to TRBJ2-5, with D unresolved. The V gene's germline CDR1 is DFQATT and CDR2 SNEGSKA (reference sequence). Trimming stripped 5 bases from V and 5 bases from J, with 15 bases between. The CDR3 length is 13 residues. The CDR3 DNA reads TGCAGTGCTGATGGGGTGAATAGGGAGACCCAGTACTTC. It codes for CSADGVNRETQYF.

This sequence joins TRBV16 and TRBJ1-1; possibly TRBD1 for D (5 bases). Germline values: CDR1 KGHSY, CDR2 FQNENV. CDR3 length: 12 amino acids. Deletions cut 4 bases from V and 8 bases from J, with 11 bases between. CDR3 sequence: CASSRLTAEAFF. The CDR3 coding sequence is TGTGCCAGCAGCCGGCTGACAGCAGAAGCTTTCTTT.

The rearrangement uses TRBV5-1 and TRBJ2-3, with 9 bases fitting TRBD2. The CDR3 length is 16 residues. Germline CDR1 reads SGHRS; CDR2 reads YFSETQ. V was clipped by 0 bases and J by 2 bases; unmatched bases: 4. The CDR3 DNA is TGCGCCAGCAGCTTGGGAGCGGGGGGCCTCACAGATACGCAGTATTTT. Translation: CASSLGAGGLTDTQYF.

The chain combines TRBV20-1 with TRBJ2-1, with a possible D match to TRBD1 (6 bases). This CDR3 comprises 11 residues. Germline CDR1 is DFQATT and CDR2 is SNEGSKA (reference sequence). The germline V and J ends were trimmed by 6 bases and 13 bases, with 16 bases remaining between them. The CDR3 DNA reads TGCAGTGCCTCAAGGGGCAGGGGACAGTTCTTC. It codes for CSASRGRGQFF.

The V and J genes are TRBV11-2 and TRBJ2-7, with D possibly being TRBD1 or TRBD2 (6 bases each). CDR3 size: 14 residues. V was cut by 5 bases and J by 6 bases, with 17 bases left in between. Germline V lookup: CDR1 SGHAT, CDR2 FQNNGV. The CDR3 DNA reads as TGTGCCAGCAGCCCCGGGGGCGTACGATCCGAGCAGTACGTC. Amino acid sequence: CASSPGGVRSEQYV.

V is TRBV13 and J is TRBJ2-5; TRBD1 might be the D (6 bases). Trimming shortened V by 4 bases and J by 6 bases, and 18 bases separated the two germline ends. The CDR3 has 15 residues. Germline V gene lookup returns CDR1 PRHDT and CDR2 FYEKMQ (reference sequence). This CDR3 reads CASSSRTDAPKTQYF. The CDR3 coding sequence is TGTGCCAGCAGCTCCAGGACAGACGCCCCAAAGACCCAGTACTTC.

The V gene is TRBV27, the J gene TRBJ2-7; D possibly corresponds to TRBD1 (5 bases). This CDR3 comprises 15 residues. The V gene's germline CDR1 is MNHEY and CDR2 SMNVEV (reference sequence). The V and J ends lost 4 bases and 5 bases respectively, with 18 bases between them. CDR3 bases: TGTGCCAGCAGTTCGTGGGGCGGTTGGGTTCACGAGCAGTACTTC. Its translation: CASSSWGGWVHEQYF.

The genes are TRBV12-3 or TRBV12-4 and TRBJ1-2; D not resolved. CDR3 length: 13 residues. V gave up 2 bases and J gave up 1 base, with 5 bases separating them. The CDR3 sequence is CASSLLGNYGYTF. CDR3 nucleotides: TGTGCCAGCAGTTTATTGGGTAACTATGGCTACACCTTC.

The CDR3 sequence: CASSLEVGQGIHEQYV. The CDR3 bases are TGCGCCAGCAGCTTGGAGGTTGGACAGGGAATCCACGAGCAGTACGTC. The V call is TRBV5-1, the J call TRBJ2-7, with 8 bases that match TRBD1. V was clipped by 0 bases and J by 5 bases; unmatched bases: 10. Germline V CDR1 and CDR2: SGHRS, YFSETQ. The CDR3 runs to 16 residues.

The chain uses TRBV20-1 and TRBJ2-1; 9 nucleotides match TRBD1. V shed 6 bases, J shed 10 bases, and the junction held 13 bases outside the gene matches. Germline CDR1 and CDR2: DFQATT and SNEGSKA (reference sequence). The CDR3 contains 14 residues. DNA for the CDR3: TGCAGTGCCCCCTCGGACAGGGGAATTTGGGAGCAGTTCTTC. Its translation is CSAPSDRGIWEQFF.